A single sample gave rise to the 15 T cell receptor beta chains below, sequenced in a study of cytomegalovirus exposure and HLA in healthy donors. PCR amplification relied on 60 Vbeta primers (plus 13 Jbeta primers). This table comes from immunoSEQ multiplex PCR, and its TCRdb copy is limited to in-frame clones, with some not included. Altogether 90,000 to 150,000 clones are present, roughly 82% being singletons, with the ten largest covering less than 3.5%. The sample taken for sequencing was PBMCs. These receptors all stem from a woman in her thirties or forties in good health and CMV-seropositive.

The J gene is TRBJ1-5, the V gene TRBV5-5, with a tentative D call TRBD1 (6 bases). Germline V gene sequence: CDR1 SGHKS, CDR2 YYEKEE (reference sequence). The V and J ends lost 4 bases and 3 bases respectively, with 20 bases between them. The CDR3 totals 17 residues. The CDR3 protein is CASSGTYREGVNQPQHF. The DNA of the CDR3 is TGTGCCAGCAGCGGAACTTACAGGGAAGGCGTCAATCAGCCCCAGCATTTT.

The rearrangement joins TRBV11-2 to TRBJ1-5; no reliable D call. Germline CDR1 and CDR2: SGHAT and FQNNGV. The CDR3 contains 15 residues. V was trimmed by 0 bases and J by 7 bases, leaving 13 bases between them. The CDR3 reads CASSLEFGGQQPQHF. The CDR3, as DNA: TGTGCCAGCAGCTTAGAGTTTGGAGGGCAACAGCCCCAGCATTTT.

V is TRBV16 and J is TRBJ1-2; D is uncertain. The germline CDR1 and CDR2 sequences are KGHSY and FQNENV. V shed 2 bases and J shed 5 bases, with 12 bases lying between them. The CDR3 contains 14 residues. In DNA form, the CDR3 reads TGTGCCAGCAGCCAAACGGCTACAGTTTATGGCTACACCTTC. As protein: CASSQTATVYGYTF. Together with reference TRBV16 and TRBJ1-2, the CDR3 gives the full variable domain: GEEVAQTPKHLVRGEGQKAKLYCAPIKGHSYVFWYQQVLKNEFKFLISFQNENVFDETGMPKERFSAKCLPNSPCSLEIQATKLEDSAVYFCASSQTATVYGYTFGSGTRLTVV.

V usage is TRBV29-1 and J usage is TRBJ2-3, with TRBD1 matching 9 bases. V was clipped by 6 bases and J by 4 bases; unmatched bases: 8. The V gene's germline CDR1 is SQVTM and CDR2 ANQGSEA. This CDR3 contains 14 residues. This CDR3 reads CSVSTGGRADTQYF. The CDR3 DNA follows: TGCAGCGTCTCCACAGGGGGCAGGGCAGATACGCAGTATTTT.

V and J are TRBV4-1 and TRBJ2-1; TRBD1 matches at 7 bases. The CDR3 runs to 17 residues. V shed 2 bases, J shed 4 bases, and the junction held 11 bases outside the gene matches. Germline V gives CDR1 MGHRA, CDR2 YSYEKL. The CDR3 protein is CASSQLITGQIYNEQFF. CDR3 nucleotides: TGCGCCAGCAGCCAACTAATAACGGGACAGATATACAATGAGCAGTTCTTC.

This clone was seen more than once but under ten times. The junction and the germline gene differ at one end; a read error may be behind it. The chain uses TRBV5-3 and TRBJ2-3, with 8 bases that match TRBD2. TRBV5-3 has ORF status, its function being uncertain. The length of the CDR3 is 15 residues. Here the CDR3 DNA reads TGTGCCAGAAGTCCCAGCGGGGGACACACAGATACGCGGTATTTT. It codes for CARSPSGGHTDTRYF.

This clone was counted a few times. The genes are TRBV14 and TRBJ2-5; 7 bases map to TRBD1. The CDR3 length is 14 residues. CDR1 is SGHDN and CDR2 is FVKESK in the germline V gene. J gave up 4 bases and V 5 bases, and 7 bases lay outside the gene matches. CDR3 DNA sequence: TGTGCCAGCAGCTCTCGACAGGGCGGAGAGACCCAGTACTTC. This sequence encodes CASSSRQGGETQYF. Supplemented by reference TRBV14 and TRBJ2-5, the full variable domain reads EAGVTQFPSHSVIEKGQTVTLRCDPISGHDNLYWYRRVMGKEIKFLLHFVKESKQDESGMPNNRFLAERTGGTYSTLKVQPAELEDSGVYFCASSSRQGGETQYFGPGTRLLVL.

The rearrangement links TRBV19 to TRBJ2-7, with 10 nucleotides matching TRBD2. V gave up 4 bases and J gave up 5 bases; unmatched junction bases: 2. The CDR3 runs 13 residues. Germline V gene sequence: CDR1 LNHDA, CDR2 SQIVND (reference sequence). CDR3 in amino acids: CASSSGLADEQYF. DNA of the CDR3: TGTGCCAGTAGTAGCGGACTAGCGGACGAGCAGTACTTC. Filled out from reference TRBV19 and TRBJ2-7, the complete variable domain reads DGGITQSPKYLFRKEGQNVTLSCEQNLNHDAMYWYRQDPGQGLRLIYYSQIVNDFQKGDIAEGYSVSREKKESFPLTVTSAQKNPTAFYLCASSSGLADEQYFGPGTRLTVT.

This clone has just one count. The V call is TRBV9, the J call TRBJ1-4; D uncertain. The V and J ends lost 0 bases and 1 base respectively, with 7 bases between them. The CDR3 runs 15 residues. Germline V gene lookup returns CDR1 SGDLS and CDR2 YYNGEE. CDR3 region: CASSVGTRTNEKLFF. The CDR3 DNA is TGTGCCAGCAGCGTAGGCACAAGAACTAATGAAAAACTGTTTTTT.

The CDR3 DNA is TGTGCCAGCTCACCAGGTAGCGGGAGGGCCTACGAGCAGTACTTC. Protein product: CASSPGSGRAYEQYF. The V gene is TRBV18, the J gene TRBJ2-7; TRBD2 agrees at 11 bases. Germline V CDR1 and CDR2: KGHSH, LQKENI. Losses at the gene ends were 2 bases for V and 2 bases for J; bases not matched to a gene: 2. The CDR3 has 15 amino acids.

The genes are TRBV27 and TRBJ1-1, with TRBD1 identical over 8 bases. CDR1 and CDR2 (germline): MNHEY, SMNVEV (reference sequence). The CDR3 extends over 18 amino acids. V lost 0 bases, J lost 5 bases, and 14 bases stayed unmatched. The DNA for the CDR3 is TGTGCCAGCAGTTTATCGGTCTGGACCAGGGGGCAGCTGACTGAAGCTTTCTTT. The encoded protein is CASSLSVWTRGQLTEAFF.

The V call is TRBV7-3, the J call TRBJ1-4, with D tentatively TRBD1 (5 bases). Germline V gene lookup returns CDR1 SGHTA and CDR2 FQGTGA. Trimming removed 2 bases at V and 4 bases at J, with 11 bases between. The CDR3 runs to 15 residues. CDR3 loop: CASSLGGTNNEKLFF. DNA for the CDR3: TGTGCCAGCAGCTTAGGCGGGACGAATAATGAAAAACTGTTTTTT.

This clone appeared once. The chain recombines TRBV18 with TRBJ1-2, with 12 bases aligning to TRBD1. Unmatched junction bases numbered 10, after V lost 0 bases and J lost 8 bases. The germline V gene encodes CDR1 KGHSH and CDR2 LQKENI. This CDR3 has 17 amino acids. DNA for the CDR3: TGTGCCAGCTCACCACCATCCCGGGACAGGGGGCGCTTAGGCTACACCTTC. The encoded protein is CASSPPSRDRGRLGYTF. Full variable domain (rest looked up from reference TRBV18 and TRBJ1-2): NAGVMQNPRHLVRRRGQEARLRCSPMKGHSHVYWYRQLPEEGLKFMVYLQKENIIDESGMPKERFSAEFPKEGPSILRIQQVVRGDSAAYFCASSPPSRDRGRLGYTFGSGTRLTVV.

CDR3 DNA sequence: TGTGCCAGCAGCCTAGTGTCGGGGTTGGACACCGGGGAGCTGTTTTTT. Amino acids: CASSLVSGLDTGELFF. The chain uses TRBV9 and TRBJ2-2; a possible D gene is TRBD2 (5 bases). Germline V lookup: CDR1 SGDLS, CDR2 YYNGEE. V lost 4 bases and J lost 3, with 16 bases in between. This CDR3 is 16 amino acids long.

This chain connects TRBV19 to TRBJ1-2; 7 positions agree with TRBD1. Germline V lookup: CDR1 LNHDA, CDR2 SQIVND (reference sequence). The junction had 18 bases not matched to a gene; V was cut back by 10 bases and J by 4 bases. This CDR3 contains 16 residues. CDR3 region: CATRDRVQSGAYGYTF. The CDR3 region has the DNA TGTGCCACTCGGGACAGAGTTCAAAGTGGGGCCTATGGCTACACCTTC.